These 25 T cell receptor beta chains were sequenced from one sample in a study of OX40 agonist ivuxolimab in advanced cancers. TCRdb keeps only in-frame clones here, not all; method: immunoSEQ multiplex PCR. This sample yields roughly 110,000 clones, of which just over 90% are seen a single time; approximately 0.48% belongs to the top ten. The source was CD4+ or CD8+ T cells sorted from blood, collected in a trial of the OX40 agonist ivuxolimab. The receptors originated from an adult with an advanced solid tumor such as melanoma, head and neck, liver or kidney cancer.

The chain recombines TRBV28 with TRBJ1-5; 11 bases are a match to TRBD1. CDR1 is MDHEN and CDR2 is SYDVKM in the germline V gene. The length of the CDR3 is 21 residues. V dropped 7 bases and J dropped 2; count of bases not matched to a gene: 22. The CDR3 is CASIPGTVGVDRGRRNQPQHF. The CDR3 coding sequence is TGTGCCAGCATTCCAGGGACAGTAGGAGTGGACAGGGGGCGGCGCAATCAGCCCCAGCATTTT.

The chain joins TRBV29-1 to TRBJ2-7; D is unclear. The CDR3 loop spans 12 amino acids. The germline gives CDR1 SQVTM, CDR2 ANQGSEA. V gave up 3 bases and J gave up 0 bases, with 6 bases separating them. CDR3 sequence: CSVEKSSYEQYF. The CDR3 nucleotides read TGCAGCGTTGAGAAGAGCTCCTACGAGCAGTACTTC.

The chain combines TRBV28 with TRBJ1-2; 9 positions agree with TRBD1. Germline V gene sequence: CDR1 MDHEN, CDR2 SYDVKM. V was pared by 8 bases and J by 4 bases, with 14 bases of the junction left unmatched. CDR3 length equals 16 residues. CDR3 loop: CASQPSWDRVSYGYTF. The CDR3 DNA reads as TGTGCCAGCCAACCGTCATGGGACAGGGTCAGCTATGGCTACACCTTC.

The V call is TRBV2, the J call TRBJ2-3; 7 nucleotides line up with TRBD1. V was clipped by 7 bases and J by 3 bases; unmatched bases: 7. The CDR3 contains 14 residues. Germline V gene sequence: CDR1 SNHLY, CDR2 FYNNEI. CDR3 loop: CASTWGRGTDTQYF. In DNA, the CDR3 is TGTGCCAGCACTTGGGGCAGGGGGACAGATACGCAGTATTTT.

The V gene is TRBV28, the J gene TRBJ1-2; TRBD1 is a possible D gene (5 bases). V was cut by 3 bases and J by 2 bases, with 16 bases left in between. Germline V gene sequence: CDR1 MDHEN, CDR2 SYDVKM. This CDR3 region has 16 residues. DNA for the CDR3: TGTGCCAGCAGTTTGGGAACAGGAGTAGGGAACTATGGCTACACCTTC. This codes for CASSLGTGVGNYGYTF.

The V and J genes are TRBV7-2 and TRBJ2-7; tentatively, D is TRBD1 or TRBD2 (6 bases each). In germline, CDR1 is SGHTA, CDR2 FQGNSA. The CDR3 has 14 residues. Trimming left V 1 base short and J 7 bases short, with 14 bases between. The CDR3 DNA reads TGTGCCAGCAGCTTAGATCAGGGGAGGTGGGAGCAGTACTTC. It specifies CASSLDQGRWEQYF. Variable domain in full (rest from reference TRBV7-2 and TRBJ2-7): GAGVSQSPSNKVTEKGKDVELRCDPISGHTALYWYRQSLGQGLEFLIYFQGNSAPDKSGLPSDRFSAERTGGSVSTLTIQRTQQEDSAVYLCASSLDQGRWEQYFGPGTRLTVT.

The chain uses TRBV7-2 and TRBJ1-6; D remains ambiguous. V was clipped by 2 bases and J by 7 bases, with 12 bases between them. The CDR3 runs 15 residues. Germline loops: CDR1 SGHTA, CDR2 FQGNSA. This chain's CDR3 is CASSLYLAGNSPLHF. The CDR3 DNA follows: TGTGCCAGCAGCTTATATTTGGCGGGAAATTCACCCCTCCACTTT.

This clone was counted between two and nine times. The chain has TRBV19 and TRBJ2-5; 7 bases are a match to TRBD2. V dropped 3 bases and J dropped 5; count of bases not matched to a gene: 12. The CDR3 sequence is 16 residues long. The V gene's germline CDR1 is LNHDA and CDR2 SQIVND (reference sequence). CDR3 amino acids: CASSISGRGSLETQYF. CDR3 nucleotides: TGTGCCAGTAGTATCTCAGGGCGGGGGTCGCTTGAGACCCAGTACTTC.

The chain is built from TRBV27 and TRBJ1-2, with 10 bases matching TRBD1. After removal of 5 bases from V and 6 bases from J, the junction contained 9 bases not matched to a gene. This CDR3 is 15 amino acids long. Germline CDR1 MNHEY, CDR2 SMNVEV (reference sequence). Written as DNA, the CDR3 is TGTGCCAGCAGTACGACAGGGGGCCGATATCATGGCTACACCTTC. Its protein is CASSTTGGRYHGYTF.

This sequence joins TRBV19 and TRBJ2-7; 7 bases align to TRBD2. V dropped 8 bases and J dropped 2; count of bases not matched to a gene: 6. Germline V gene data show CDR1 as LNHDA and CDR2 as SQIVND (reference sequence). This CDR3 is 13 amino acids long. In DNA, the CDR3 is TGTGCCAGTTCCGGAGCGGGGACCTACGAGCAGTACTTC. Protein product: CASSGAGTYEQYF.

This clone appeared once. This chain links TRBV4-3 with TRBJ2-4; 7 bases map to TRBD2. The germline CDR1 and CDR2 sequences are LGHNA and YSLEER. CDR3 size: 16 residues. Unmatched junction bases numbered 8, after V lost 0 bases and J lost 6 bases. The CDR3 DNA sequence: TGCGCCAGCAGCCAAGAATGGGGGGAGGGACGAAACATTCAGTACTTC. It is translated as CASSQEWGEGRNIQYF.

The CDR3 protein is CASSPGRGSVEKLFF. The CDR3 DNA follows: TGTGCCAGCTCACCAGGAAGGGGTTCGGTGGAAAAACTGTTTTTT. The chain carries TRBV18 and TRBJ1-4; tentative D call: TRBD1 (5 bases). The CDR3 is 15 residues long. Germline CDR1 reads KGHSH; CDR2 reads LQKENI. V lost 2 bases and J lost 8, with 15 bases in between.

The rearrangement uses TRBV28 and TRBJ2-5, with TRBD2 matching over 15 bases. Germline V lookup: CDR1 MDHEN, CDR2 SYDVKM. J gave up 5 bases and V 3 bases, and 7 bases lay outside the gene matches. The length of the CDR3 is 17 residues. The CDR3 DNA follows: TGTGCCAGCAGTTTGAGGACTAGCGGGGGGGCAAGTGAGACCCAGTACTTC. Translating it yields CASSLRTSGGASETQYF.

The chain uses TRBV2 and TRBJ2-1; TRBD2 agrees at 13 bases. J gave up 4 bases and V 6 bases, and 12 bases lay outside the gene matches. From germline, CDR1 is SNHLY and CDR2 FYNNEI. The CDR3 has 18 amino acids. CDR3 sequence: CASRGASSGLAGYNEQFF. The CDR3 bases are TGTGCCAGCAGAGGTGCCTCGTCGGGACTAGCGGGATACAATGAGCAGTTCTTC.

In this sample, this clone turned up once. V is TRBV29-1 and J is TRBJ1-1; D not resolved. CDR1 is SQVTM and CDR2 is ANQGSEA in the germline V gene. Trimming removed 6 bases at V and 1 base at J, with 9 bases between. The CDR3 totals 12 residues. This chain's CDR3 is CSVSGSNTEAFF. CDR3 bases: TGCAGCGTCTCGGGCTCGAACACTGAAGCTTTCTTT.

This clone has only a few counts. V and J are TRBV19 and TRBJ2-3; TRBD1 might be the D (6 bases). Trimming cost V 6 bases and J 3 bases, with 16 bases left between them. The germline V gene encodes CDR1 LNHDA and CDR2 SQIVND (reference sequence). The CDR3 totals 15 residues. The CDR3 coding sequence is TGTGCCAGTAGACCCTTGACAGGCGCTACAGATACGCAGTATTTT. Encoded protein: CASRPLTGATDTQYF.

This clone was counted between two and nine times. The rearrangement uses TRBV6-5 and TRBJ1-3; perhaps TRBD1 as D (5 bases). Germline V gene sequence: CDR1 MNHEY, CDR2 SVGAGI. This CDR3 has 12 residues. Trimming removed 8 bases from V and 4 bases from J, with 9 bases in between. The CDR3 coding sequence is TGTGCCAGCGGGGCACGAGGAAACACCATATATTTT. This gives the protein CASGARGNTIYF.

The genes are TRBV19 and TRBJ2-7; a weak D match, TRBD2 (5 bases). CDR1 is LNHDA, CDR2 SQIVND, per germline (reference sequence). The CDR3 loop spans 14 amino acids. Trimming took 4 bases from V and 4 from J, leaving 14 bases between them. The CDR3 reads CASSNGGSLYEQYF. The CDR3, as DNA: TGTGCCAGTAGTAACGGCGGGTCTCTTTACGAGCAGTACTTC.

The DNA for the CDR3 is TGTGCCAGCAGGCTCTCCGGGACAGGGGTCCACGAGCAGTACTTC. Its protein product is CASRLSGTGVHEQYF. The chain carries TRBV28 and TRBJ2-7; TRBD1 agrees at 10 bases. Germline V CDR1 and CDR2: MDHEN, SYDVKM. V shed 6 bases and J 5 bases; nucleotides not matched to a gene: 10. This CDR3 spans 15 amino acids.

The V gene is TRBV6-4, the J gene TRBJ1-6; TRBD1 matches at 12 bases. CDR1 and CDR2 from the germline V gene are MRHNA and SNTAGT. The CDR3 has 15 residues. V shed 4 bases, J shed 12 bases, and the junction held 7 bases outside the gene matches. CDR3 DNA: TGTGCCAGCAGTGCCGGGACAGGGGGCGTTGAACCCCTCCACTTT. Translating it yields CASSAGTGGVEPLHF.

The rearrangement links TRBV27 to TRBJ2-7, with 10 positions matching TRBD2. The germline V gene has CDR1 MNHEY and CDR2 SMNVEV (reference sequence). V shed 5 bases and J 9 bases; nucleotides not matched to a gene: 10. This CDR3 region has 14 residues. CDR3 coding DNA: TGTGCCAGCAGTCAAGCGGGGGGGCTACGTGTGCAGTACTTC. Protein product: CASSQAGGLRVQYF.

The DNA of the CDR3 is TGTGCCAGCAGCTCCGGGACAGGGGTTTCACCCCTCCACTTT. It encodes CASSSGTGVSPLHF. This rearrangement joins TRBV7-9 to TRBJ1-6; 10 bases agree with TRBD1. The CDR3 extends over 14 amino acids. The ends lost 4 bases at V and 9 bases at J; junction bases unmatched: 3. Germline V gives CDR1 SEHNR, CDR2 FQNEAQ (reference sequence).

A single count supports this clone. The V and J genes are TRBV7-3 and TRBJ2-1; 13 bases align to TRBD2. Germline assignment: CDR1 SGHTA and CDR2 FQGTGA. The CDR3 contains 17 residues. After removal of 4 bases from V and 7 bases from J, the junction contained 10 bases not matched to a gene. The CDR3 is CASSSPGGLAGVNEQFF. As DNA, the CDR3 is TGTGCCAGCAGCTCCCCAGGAGGACTAGCGGGGGTAAATGAGCAGTTCTTC.

CDR3 DNA sequence: TGTGCCAGCCAGTTTATCGTGTTAGCGGGGGAGAACTACAATGAGCAGTTCTTC. Its translation: CASQFIVLAGENYNEQFF. The chain is built from TRBV27 and TRBJ2-1; 9 bases match TRBD2. The CDR3 has 18 amino acids. Germline CDR1 is MNHEY and CDR2 is SMNVEV (reference sequence). Trimming cost V 8 bases and J 3 bases; bases outside gene matches: 17.

The chain carries TRBV9 and TRBJ2-7; tentatively, D is TRBD1 (6 bases). V was pared by 0 bases and J by 0 bases, with 10 bases between. CDR1 SGDLS and CDR2 YYNGEE come from the germline V gene. This CDR3 is built from 15 residues. The CDR3 DNA is TGTGCCAGCAGCGTAGGAACAGGGAGCTCCTACGAGCAGTACTTC. Translating it yields CASSVGTGSSYEQYF.